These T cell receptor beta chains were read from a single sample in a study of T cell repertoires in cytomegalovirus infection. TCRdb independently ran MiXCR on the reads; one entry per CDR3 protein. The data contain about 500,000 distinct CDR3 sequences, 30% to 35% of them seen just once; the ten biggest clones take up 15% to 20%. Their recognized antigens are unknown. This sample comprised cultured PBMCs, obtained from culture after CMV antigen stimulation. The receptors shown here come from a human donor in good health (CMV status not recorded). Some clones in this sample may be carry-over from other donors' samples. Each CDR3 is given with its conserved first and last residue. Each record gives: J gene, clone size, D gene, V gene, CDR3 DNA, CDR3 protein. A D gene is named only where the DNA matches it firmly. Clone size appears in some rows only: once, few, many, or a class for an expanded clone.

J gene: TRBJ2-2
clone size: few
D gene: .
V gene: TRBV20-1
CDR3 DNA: TGCAGTGCTAGAGATTTAGGAGGGCCTACCACCGGGGAGCTGTTTTTT
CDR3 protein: CSARDLGGPTTGELFF

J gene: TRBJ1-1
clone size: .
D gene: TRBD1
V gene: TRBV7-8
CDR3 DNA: TGTGCCAGCAGCCCCGGGACAGGGGTCTCTGAAGCTTTCTTT
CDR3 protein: CASSPGTGVSEAFF

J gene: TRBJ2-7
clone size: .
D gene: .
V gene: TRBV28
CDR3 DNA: TGTGCCAGCAGTTCAGATTTTCCCTACGAGCAGTACTTC
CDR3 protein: CASSSDFPYEQYF

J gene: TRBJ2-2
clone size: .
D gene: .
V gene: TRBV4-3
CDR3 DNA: TGCGCCAGCAGCCAAGTGGGCACCGGGGAGCTGTTTTTT
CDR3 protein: CASSQVGTGELFF

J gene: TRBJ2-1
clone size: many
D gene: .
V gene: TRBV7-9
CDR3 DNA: TGTGCCAGCAGCAGTCTCGCGGCGACCTACAATGAGCAGTTCTTC
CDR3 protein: CASSSLAATYNEQFF

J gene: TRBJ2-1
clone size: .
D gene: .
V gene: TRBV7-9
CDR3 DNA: TGTGCCAGCTACAGCGATGCGGTAGCGGATGAGCAGTTCTTC
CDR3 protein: CASYSDAVADEQFF

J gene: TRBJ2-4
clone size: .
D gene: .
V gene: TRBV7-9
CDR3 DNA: TGTGCCAGCAGCTTAGCAGAAGGAGCCAAAAACATTCAGTACTTC
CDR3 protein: CASSLAEGAKNIQYF

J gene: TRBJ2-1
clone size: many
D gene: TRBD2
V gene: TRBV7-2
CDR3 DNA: TGTGCCAGCAGCTTACTTGGACTAGCGGGCTCAGAGCAGTTCTTC
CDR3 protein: CASSLLGLAGSEQFF

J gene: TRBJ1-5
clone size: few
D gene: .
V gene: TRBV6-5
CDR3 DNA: TGTGCCAGCAGTCTTTATGAGGGGGGAGATCAGCCCCAGCATTTT
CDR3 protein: CASSLYEGGDQPQHF

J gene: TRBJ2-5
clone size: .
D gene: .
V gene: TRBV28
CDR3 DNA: TGTGCCAGCAGTTTTGGTTCCAGGGTTGGGACCCAGTACTTC
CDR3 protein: CASSFGSRVGTQYF

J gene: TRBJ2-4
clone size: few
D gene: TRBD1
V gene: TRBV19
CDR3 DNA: TGTGCCAGCAGGACAGGGCCTGCCAAAAACATTCAGTACTTC
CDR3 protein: CASRTGPAKNIQYF

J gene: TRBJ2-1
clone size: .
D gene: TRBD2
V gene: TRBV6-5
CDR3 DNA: TGTGCCAGCAGGCAGGGACTAGCGGGAAAGCAGTTCTTC
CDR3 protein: CASRQGLAGKQFF

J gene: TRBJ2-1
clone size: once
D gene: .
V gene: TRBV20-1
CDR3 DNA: TGCAGTGCTAGACCATTCTCCAGGTATTACAATGAGCAGTTCTTC
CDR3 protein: CSARPFSRYYNEQFF

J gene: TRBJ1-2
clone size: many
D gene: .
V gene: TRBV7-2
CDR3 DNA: TGTGCCAGCAGCTTCGGCGCCTATGGCTACACCTTC
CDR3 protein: CASSFGAYGYTF

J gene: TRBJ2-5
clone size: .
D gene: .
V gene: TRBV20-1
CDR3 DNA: TGCAGTGCTAGTAGGGAGAAAGAGACCCAGTACTTC
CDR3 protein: CSASREKETQYF

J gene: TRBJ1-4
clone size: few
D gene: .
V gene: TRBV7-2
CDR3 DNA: TGTGCCAGCGGTCCTCGGGCGGGACCTAATGAAAAACTGTTTTTT
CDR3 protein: CASGPRAGPNEKLFF

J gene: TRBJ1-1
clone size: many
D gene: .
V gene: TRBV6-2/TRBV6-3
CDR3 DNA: TGTGCCAGCAGTTACGCCCAGGTGAACACTGAAGCTTTCTTT
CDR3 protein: CASSYAQVNTEAFF

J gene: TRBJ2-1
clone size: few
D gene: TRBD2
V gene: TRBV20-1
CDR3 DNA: TGCAGTGCTAGGAAAACGGGACTAGCGGAATACAATGAGCAGTTCTTC
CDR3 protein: CSARKTGLAEYNEQFF

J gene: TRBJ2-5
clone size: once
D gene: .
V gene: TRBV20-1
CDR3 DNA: TGCAGTGCTAGAGATGAGGGGTCCCAAGAGACCCAGTACTTC
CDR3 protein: CSARDEGSQETQYF

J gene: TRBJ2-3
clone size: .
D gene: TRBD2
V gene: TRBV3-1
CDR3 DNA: TGTGCCAGCAGCCAAGATAGTAACAGCGGGAGAGCCGGCCGCACAGATACGCAGTATTTT
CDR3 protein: CASSQDSNSGRAGRTDTQYF

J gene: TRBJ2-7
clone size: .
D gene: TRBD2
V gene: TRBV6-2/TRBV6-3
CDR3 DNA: TGTGCCAGCAGTCCCGGGACTAGCGGGAGTATCTACGAGCAGTACTTC
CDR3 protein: CASSPGTSGSIYEQYF

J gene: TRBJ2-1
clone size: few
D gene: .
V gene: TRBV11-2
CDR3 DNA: TGTGCCAGCAGCTTCGGGACATCATTCGGCAATGAGCAGTTCTTC
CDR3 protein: CASSFGTSFGNEQFF

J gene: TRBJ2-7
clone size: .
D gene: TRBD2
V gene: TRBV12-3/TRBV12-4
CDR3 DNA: TGTGCCAGCAGTTTTAGGCGGGAGATCGGGCAGTACTTC
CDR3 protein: CASSFRREIGQYF

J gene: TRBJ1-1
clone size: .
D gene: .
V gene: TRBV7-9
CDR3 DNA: TGTGCCAGCAGCTTATCAAGGACCATGAACACTGAAGCTTTCTTT
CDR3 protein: CASSLSRTMNTEAFF

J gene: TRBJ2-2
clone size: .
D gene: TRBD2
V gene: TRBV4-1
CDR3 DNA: TGCGCCAGCAGCCACTCCGGGTGGGCTAGCGGGATTGTACGCGACACCGGGGAGCTGTTTTTT
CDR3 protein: CASSHSGWASGIVRDTGELFF

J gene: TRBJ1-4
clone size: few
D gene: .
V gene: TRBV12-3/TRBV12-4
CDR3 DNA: TGTGCCAGCAGGCTTATGTTGGGTGGAGAAAAACTGTTTTTT
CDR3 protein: CASRLMLGGEKLFF

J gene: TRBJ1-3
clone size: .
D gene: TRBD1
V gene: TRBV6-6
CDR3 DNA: TGTGCCAGCAGTTCCGACAGGGCTGGAAACACCATATATTTT
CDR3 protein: CASSSDRAGNTIYF

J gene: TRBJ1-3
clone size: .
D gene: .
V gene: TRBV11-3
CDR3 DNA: TGTGCCAGCAGCCCCCATGGTATCTCTGGAAACACCATATATTTT
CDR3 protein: CASSPHGISGNTIYF

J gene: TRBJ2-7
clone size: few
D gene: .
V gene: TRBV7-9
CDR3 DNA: TGTGCCAGCAGCTTAGACGGGGGGCACTACGAGCAGTACTTC
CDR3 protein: CASSLDGGHYEQYF